These 30 T cell receptor beta chains came from one sample sequenced in a study of patients and donors after allogeneic stem cell transplantation. TCRdb itself ran the RT-PCR reads through MiXCR, one entry per CDR3 protein. Altogether about 31,000 distinct CDR3 sequences are present, nearly 7% being singletons, with the ten largest covering about 34%. The source material was blood, either unsorted or a sorted T cell fraction (not recorded which). All receptors derive from a human donor who was either an allogeneic HSCT recipient or a stem cell or donor lymphocyte infusion donor (not recorded which). It is not recorded whose cells these are; they may come from a transplant donor.

In this sample, this clonotype is medium-sized. The rearrangement links TRBV5-5 to TRBJ1-5, with D possibly being TRBD1 (5 bases). Trimming took 4 bases from V and 5 from J, leaving 13 bases between them. The CDR3 is made up of 14 amino acids. Germline V gene data show CDR1 as SGHKS and CDR2 as YYEKEE (reference sequence). Here the CDR3 DNA reads TGTGCCAGCAGCGCGGGACTGACTTATCAGCCCCAGCATTTT. The encoded protein is CASSAGLTYQPQHF.

This clonotype was recorded many times. V is TRBV5-1 and J is TRBJ2-3; TRBD2 matches 9 bases. The germline V gene encodes CDR1 SGHRS and CDR2 YFSETQ. With 0 bases clipped from V and 6 bases from J, the junction kept 5 bases outside the gene matches. The CDR3 runs 15 residues. The CDR3, as DNA: TGCGCCAGCAGCTTGGCTAGCGGGACTCACGATACGCAGTATTTT. As protein: CASSLASGTHDTQYF.

In this sample, this clonotype turned up many times. The chain is built from TRBV28 and TRBJ1-1, with D perhaps TRBD1 (6 bases). The ends were cut back, 1 base at V and 1 base at J, with 16 bases in the middle. The CDR3 has 17 residues. In germline, CDR1 is MDHEN, CDR2 SYDVKM. The CDR3 sequence: CASSLSGAPPENTEAFF. In nucleotides, the CDR3 is TGTGCCAGCAGTTTATCAGGGGCCCCCCCTGAGAACACTGAAGCTTTCTTT.

This clonotype was detected ten times or more. The chain is built from TRBV19 and TRBJ2-1; unclear D gene. Germline V CDR1 and CDR2: LNHDA, SQIVND (reference sequence). Trimming removed 3 bases at V and 10 bases at J, with 10 bases between. The CDR3 spans 12 residues. As DNA, the CDR3 is TGTGCCAGTAGTATTCCCAGCTCCGAGCAGTTCTTC. As protein: CASSIPSSEQFF.

The gene calls are TRBV9 and TRBJ2-1; 7 positions agree with TRBD2. This CDR3 spans 15 amino acids. The V gene end was trimmed by 2 bases and the J gene end by 3 bases; junction bases not matched to a gene: 5. CDR1 and CDR2 (germline): SGDLS, YYNGEE. In nucleotides, the CDR3 is TGTGCCAGCAGCGTTGAACTAGCGTTCTACAATGAGCAGTTCTTC. Its translation is CASSVELAFYNEQFF.

This clonotype appeared many times. CDR3 DNA: TGTGCCACCAGAAAGGGAGGGGACGCCTACAATGAGCAGTTCTTC. Translation gives CATRKGGDAYNEQFF. V and J are TRBV24-1 and TRBJ2-1; 7 nucleotides match TRBD2. J lost 2 bases, V lost 7 bases, and 7 bases had no gene match. Per germline, CDR1 KGHDR and CDR2 SFDVKD. CDR3 size: 15 residues.

The chain links TRBV3-1 to TRBJ1-2; D unresolved. CDR1 and CDR2 (germline): LGHDT, YNNKEL (reference sequence). Trimming cost V 1 base and J 4 bases, with 10 bases left between them. The CDR3 contains 14 residues. DNA for the CDR3: TGTGCCAGCAGCCAAGGTTCAGCCTCCTATGGCTACACCTTC. It codes for CASSQGSASYGYTF.

In its sample, this clonotype was seen a few times. This chain connects TRBV7-8 to TRBJ2-1; D is perhaps TRBD1 (6 bases). There are 13 residues in the CDR3. V was shortened by 4 bases and J by 12 bases, with 16 bases between the two germline ends. The germline V gene encodes CDR1 SGHVS and CDR2 FQNEAQ. In DNA form, the CDR3 reads TGTGCCAGCAGCTCCGTTACAGGGTTCAGGCAGTTCTTC. This encodes CASSSVTGFRQFF.

This clonotype was counted ten times or more. This chain uses TRBV20-1 with TRBJ1-5; unclear D gene. V was trimmed by 0 bases and J by 0 bases, leaving 6 bases between them. The CDR3 totals 14 residues. CDR1 and CDR2 from the germline V gene are DFQATT and SNEGSKA (reference sequence). CDR3 loop: CSARDRSSNQPQHF. CDR3 in DNA: TGCAGTGCTAGAGATCGGAGTAGCAATCAGCCCCAGCATTTT.

This clonotype showed up just a few times. The chain's CDR3 is CASSVRVGEQFF. CDR3 nucleotide sequence: TGTGCCAGCTCAGTGAGGGTCGGGGAGCAGTTCTTC. The chain couples TRBV18 to TRBJ2-1; TRBD2 is a possible D gene (5 bases). The CDR3 sequence is 12 residues long. Germline loops: CDR1 KGHSH, CDR2 LQKENI. Trimming pared 5 bases from V and 10 bases from J, leaving 12 bases between. Supplemented by reference TRBV18 and TRBJ2-1, the full variable domain reads NAGVMQNPRHLVRRRGQEARLRCSPMKGHSHVYWYRQLPEEGLKFMVYLQKENIIDESGMPKERFSAEFPKEGPSILRIQQVVRGDSAAYFCASSVRVGEQFFGPGTRLTVL.

This clonotype was counted many times. The chain has TRBV24-1 and TRBJ2-4; D may match TRBD1 or TRBD2 (5 bases each). This CDR3 spans 17 amino acids. The V and J ends lost 1 base and 1 base respectively, with 13 bases between them. The germline V gene encodes CDR1 KGHDR and CDR2 SFDVKD. The CDR3 sequence: CATSDFRQGDAKNIQYF. CDR3 coding DNA: TGTGCCACCAGTGATTTCCGGCAGGGAGACGCCAAAAACATTCAGTACTTC.

The gene calls are TRBV28 and TRBJ2-5, with 7 bases lining up with TRBD1. CDR1 is MDHEN and CDR2 is SYDVKM in the germline V gene. V gave up 5 bases and J gave up 3 bases; unmatched junction bases: 15. The CDR3 is 17 amino acids. CDR3 loop: CASSGVRQGMRKETQYF. CDR3 DNA: TGTGCCAGCAGTGGGGTACGACAGGGTATGCGCAAAGAGACCCAGTACTTC.

This clonotype was counted at least ten times. V is TRBV12-3 or TRBV12-4 and J is TRBJ2-7; 8 positions agree with TRBD1. Trimming cost V 5 bases and J 3 bases; bases outside gene matches: 9. CDR3 length: 15 residues. CDR3 DNA: TGTGCCAGCAGTCCGGCCCCGGACAGGGACTACGAGCAGTACTTC. It encodes CASSPAPDRDYEQYF.

The chain uses TRBV12-3 or TRBV12-4 and TRBJ2-7, with 10 bases lining up with TRBD2. The CDR3 contains 14 residues. J lost 3 bases, V lost 3 bases, and 2 bases had no gene match. Here the CDR3 DNA reads TGTGCCAGCAGTTTCGGGACTAGCGTCTACGAGCAGTACTTC. This codes for CASSFGTSVYEQYF.

A few counts support this clonotype. The J gene is TRBJ2-1, the V gene TRBV20-1, with 8 bases lining up with TRBD2. Germline V gives CDR1 DFQATT, CDR2 SNEGSKA (reference sequence). The V gene end was trimmed by 3 bases and the J gene end by 8 bases; junction bases not matched to a gene: 12. CDR3 length equals 15 residues. The CDR3 bases are TGCAGTGCTAGGGACCAGCGGGAGACGAGCTATGAGCAGTTCTTC. Translating gives CSARDQRETSYEQFF.

This clonotype has a count of ten or more. This chain uses TRBV24-1 with TRBJ1-1, with a tentative D call TRBD1 (5 bases). CDR1 KGHDR and CDR2 SFDVKD come from the germline V gene. The ends were cut back, 4 bases at V and 3 bases at J, with 8 bases in the middle. The CDR3 length is 13 residues. The CDR3 DNA reads TGTGCCACCAGTGAGGGGGTGGACACTGAAGCTTTCTTT. Encoded protein: CATSEGVDTEAFF.

This clonotype has a handful of counts. This chain joins TRBV10-3 and TRBJ2-2; 7 bases align to TRBD2. Germline trimming cut 9 bases from V and 6 bases from J; bases unmatched to any gene: 10. Germline V gives CDR1 ENHRY, CDR2 SYGVKD. The length of the CDR3 is 14 residues. CDR3 loop: CAMQAGKRPGELFF. As DNA, the CDR3 is TGTGCCATGCAAGCGGGGAAAAGGCCCGGGGAGCTGTTTTTT.

This clonotype was observed a few times. The chain couples TRBV6-2 or TRBV6-3 to TRBJ2-1, with D tentatively TRBD2 (5 bases). This CDR3 region has 13 residues. V shed 10 bases and J shed 4 bases, with 14 bases lying between them. The germline gives CDR1 MNHEY, CDR2 SVGEGT. This CDR3 reads CATSVGVYNEQFF. CDR3 coding DNA: TGTGCCACCTCCGTGGGAGTGTACAATGAGCAGTTCTTC.

Note on this clonotype: A much more abundant neighbour one base away suggests this may be a read error. This chain links TRBV27 with TRBJ2-1; maybe TRBD2 (5 bases). The CDR3 spans 13 residues. Germline CDR1 reads MNHEY; CDR2 reads SMNVEV (reference sequence). Trimming took 3 bases from V and 12 from J, leaving 15 bases between them. The CDR3: CASSFGSGGTQFF. In nucleotides, the CDR3 is TGTGCCAGCAGTTTTGGGAGCGGAGGCACGCAGTTCTTC.

The CDR3 nucleotides read TGTGCCAGCAGCCAATGGCTGCGGGTCAATGAGCAGTTCTTC. Translation gives CASSQWLRVNEQFF. This chain links TRBV3-1 with TRBJ2-1; D may be TRBD2 (5 bases). The CDR3 covers 14 residues. V lost 2 bases and J lost 6, with 11 bases in between. Germline CDR1 is LGHDT and CDR2 is YNNKEL (reference sequence).

This clonotype has ten or more counts. The V and J genes are TRBV29-1 and TRBJ2-5, with D perhaps assigned TRBD1 or TRBD2 (5 bases each). CDR1 and CDR2 (germline): SQVTM, ANQGSEA. CDR3 size: 15 residues. V was pared by 6 bases and J by 4 bases, with 21 bases between. The CDR3 DNA is TGCAGCGTGGTGGGACGACAGACGGAACGAGAGACCCAGTACTTC. It codes for CSVVGRQTERETQYF.

The chain carries TRBV3-1 and TRBJ2-7; D gene unclear. With 1 base removed from V and 3 bases from J, the gap between germline ends came to 7 bases. This CDR3 is built from 13 residues. Germline V lookup: CDR1 LGHDT, CDR2 YNNKEL (reference sequence). The CDR3 DNA reads TGTGCCAGCAGCCAAGTTGTGTTCTACGAGCAGTACTTC. This encodes CASSQVVFYEQYF.

This clonotype occurred many times. The genes are TRBV11-3 and TRBJ1-1; tentative D call: TRBD1 (5 bases). The CDR3 length is 13 residues. Germline values: CDR1 SGHNT, CDR2 YENEEA. V was trimmed by 4 bases and J by 1 base, leaving 7 bases between them. CDR3 nucleotide sequence: TGTGCCAGCAGCTCCGGACAGAACACTGAAGCTTTCTTT. It yields the protein CASSSGQNTEAFF.

This clonotype was counted between two and nine times. The J gene is TRBJ2-7, the V gene TRBV7-2; maybe TRBD2 (6 bases). CDR1 is SGHTA and CDR2 is FQGNSA in the germline V gene. V lost 8 bases and J 0 bases, leaving 17 bases between the germline ends. CDR3 size: 15 residues. The CDR3 nucleotides read TGTGCCAGCCTACCTTGGGTCGGGAGCTCCTACGAGCAGTACTTC. Residues: CASLPWVGSSYEQYF.

This clonotype was seen repeatedly, ten times or more. The V call is TRBV5-1, the J call TRBJ2-5; TRBD2 agrees at 8 bases. The CDR3 has 16 residues. V lost 0 bases and J lost 1; bases outside the gene matches: 5. In germline, CDR1 is SGHRS, CDR2 YFSETQ. In DNA, the CDR3 is TGCGCCAGCAGCTTGGCACTAGCGGAGCTCCAAGAGACCCAGTACTTC. Translation gives CASSLALAELQETQYF.

The DNA of the CDR3 is TGTGCCAGCAGCTTAGAGGGGAAAGGGAACACTGAAGCTTTCTTT. This sequence encodes CASSLEGKGNTEAFF. This sequence joins TRBV7-2 and TRBJ1-1, with D perhaps matching TRBD1 (5 bases). CDR1 is SGHTA, CDR2 FQGNSA, per germline. CDR3 size: 15 residues. V gave up 1 base and J gave up 1 base, with 10 bases separating them.

This clonotype came up many times. J is TRBJ2-4 and V is TRBV9; D may correspond to TRBD1 or TRBD2 (6 bases each). CDR3 length equals 13 residues. Germline assignment: CDR1 SGDLS and CDR2 YYNGEE. The V end lost 2 bases, the J end lost 7 bases, and 10 bases lay between the germline ends. For the CDR3, the DNA is TGTGCCAGCAGCGTGACAGGAGGGAACATTCAGTACTTC. Its protein product is CASSVTGGNIQYF.

In its sample, this clonotype was seen many times. The chain uses TRBV4-1 and TRBJ2-2, with TRBD2 matching 7 bases. The germline CDR1 and CDR2 sequences are MGHRA and YSYEKL. The CDR3 extends over 16 amino acids. The J segment lost 6 bases and the V segment lost 2 bases, leaving 9 bases of the junction unmatched. The CDR3 DNA reads TGCGCCAGCAGCCAAACCCCTGGACTAGGGGCCGGGGAGCTGTTTTTT. Its protein is CASSQTPGLGAGELFF.

This sequence joins TRBV18 and TRBJ2-6; D ambiguous. The CDR3 has 17 amino acids. Trimming cost V 2 bases and J 0 bases, with 11 bases left between them. Germline V CDR1 and CDR2: KGHSH, LQKENI. DNA for the CDR3: TGTGCCAGCTCACCATTCGTAGCCTCCTCTGGGGCCAACGTCCTGACTTTC. This translates into CASSPFVASSGANVLTF.

The chain carries TRBV5-1 and TRBJ2-3; D unresolved. V was pared by 2 bases and J by 5 bases, with 9 bases between. The length of the CDR3 is 13 residues. Germline-derived CDR1 and CDR2 are SGHRS and YFSETQ. In nucleotides, the CDR3 is TGCGCCAGCAGCTTAAGGGAACGAGATACGCAGTATTTT. Protein sequence: CASSLRERDTQYF.